Listed below are T cell receptor beta chains from one sample, sequenced in a study of memory CD4+ T cells and cytomegalovirus serostatus. Generated by immunoSEQ multiplex PCR, the TCRdb table keeps only in-frame clones and is missing some. The sample has about 54,000 clones; about 73% are singletons. Input material: memory CD4+ T cells from blood. The receptors come from an adult in good health and CMV-seropositive. CDR3s include the opening cysteine and the closing phenylalanine or tryptophan. Size is stated for part of the rows, as once, few or many counts, or as a class when the clone is expanded.

TRBV7-2	TRBJ2-3	-	CASSKNKAPPDTQYF
TRBV27	TRBJ2-2	-	CASTPRSRDRGLGELFF
TRBV9	TRBJ1-2	-	CASSPGTDYGYTF
TRBV19	TRBJ1-2	-	CASSPLGGYGYTF
TRBV6-6	TRBJ1-5	-	CASSGEISNQPQHF
TRBV18	TRBJ2-5	-	CASSPSTETQYF
TRBV28	TRBJ1-2	-	CASNQQGFDYGYTF
TRBV6-5	TRBJ2-1	-	CASRSGTSGKNEQFF
TRBV30	TRBJ2-3	-	CAIAGDGTQYF
TRBV6-6	TRBJ1-5	-	CASSGSENQPQHF
TRBV10-1	TRBJ2-5	-	CARELASGSQETQYF
TRBV28	TRBJ2-5	once	CASRSGPLRYF
TRBV19	TRBJ1-2	few	CASNPRGQVPPVF
TRBV20-1	TRBJ2-7	once	CSGGLASEQYF
TRBV15	TRBJ2-5	once	CATSRVETQYF
TRBV18	TRBJ2-5	few	CASSPRGNGETQYF
TRBV28	TRBJ2-1	once	CASSFVGGTTDNEQFF
TRBV4-1	TRBJ2-5	-	CASSQTSGETQYF
TRBV7-9	TRBJ1-2	-	CASSPRGGDGGGYTF
TRBV5-4	TRBJ1-3	-	CASSLYSANRGNTIYF
TRBV2	TRBJ2-6	-	CASSRDSGANVLTF
TRBV5-8	TRBJ1-4	-	CASSVGDADNEKLFF
TRBV2	TRBJ2-1	-	CASQKGDYNEQFF
TRBV7-2	TRBJ1-2	-	CASSLGRAGNYGYTF
TRBV7-8	TRBJ1-5	-	CASRTREGNQPQHF
TRBV19	TRBJ1-5	-	CASRQTGPSNQPQHF
TRBV7-3	TRBJ2-3	-	CASSLNTGPLGTQYF
TRBV27	TRBJ1-1	-	CASSLRRGEAFF
TRBV5-6	TRBJ2-3	-	CASSENGRGLDTQYF
TRBV2	TRBJ1-1	-	CASRKRLSWGQENTEAFF
TRBV11-2	TRBJ2-3	-	CASSLGVDGADTQYF
TRBV28	TRBJ2-2	-	CASSPSGGRSGELFF
TRBV14	TRBJ1-3	-	CASSPLQGNTIYF
TRBV5-1	TRBJ2-2	-	CASSSVPTGELFF
TRBV30	TRBJ1-1	few	CAWSTLGPMGNTEAFF
TRBV6-5	TRBJ1-2	-	CASINGRGAGYGYTF
TRBV19	TRBJ2-6	-	CASSIPRTGANVLTF
TRBV14	TRBJ1-1	-	CATQVVPSTEAFF